Following are 5 T cell receptor beta chains from one sample sequenced in a study of spatial heterogeneity in lung cancer. TCRdb reprocessed the 5' RACE reads with MiXCR, giving one entry per CDR3 protein. The sample includes just over 25,000 distinct CDR3 sequences, 9.5% to 15% of them seen just once. The time point: sample taken at primary tumor resection. From tumor, nontumor lung or frozen PBMC, whole RNA was taken unsorted for sequencing. Source: PBMCs, taken at surgery. These receptors originate from a female donor with early-stage non-small cell lung cancer.

Ten or more counts support this clonotype. The rearrangement uses TRBV20-1 and TRBJ2-5, with 8 nucleotides matching TRBD2. CDR1 and CDR2 from the germline V gene are DFQATT and SNEGSKA (reference sequence). This CDR3 is 13 amino acids long. The J segment lost 5 bases and the V segment lost 1 base, leaving 3 bases of the junction unmatched. CDR3 amino acids: CSARGGLVETQYF. The CDR3 bases are TGCAGTGCTAGAGGGGGACTAGTTGAGACCCAGTACTTC.

About this clonotype: This clone may be a read error of a much larger clone one base away. This sequence joins TRBV4-1 and TRBJ1-6; 10 bases line up with TRBD1. The CDR3 is 17 residues long. Germline loops: CDR1 MGHRA, CDR2 YSYEKL. CDR3 amino acids: CARSQDGQGGFNSPLHF. The CDR3, as DNA: TGCGCCAGGAGCCAAGATGGACAGGGGGGCTTTAATTCACCCCTCCACTTT.

This clonotype was seen many times. V and J are TRBV6-2 or TRBV6-3 and TRBJ2-2; D not resolved. The CDR3 loop spans 11 amino acids. Looked up from germline, CDR1 is MNHEY and CDR2 is SVGEGT. V was cut by 5 bases and J by 8 bases, with 6 bases left in between. CDR3 DNA: TGTGCCAGCAGTGAAGGAGGGGAGCTGTTTTTT. Protein: CASSEGGELFF.

This clonotype was counted a few times. This chain uses TRBV3-1 with TRBJ2-2, with TRBD2 identical over 7 bases. The ends lost 4 bases at V and 7 bases at J; junction bases unmatched: 12. The CDR3 has 16 residues. From germline, CDR1 is LGHDT and CDR2 YNNKEL (reference sequence). CDR3 residues: CASSRRSGGRDGELFF. CDR3 bases: TGTGCCAGCAGCCGCCGATCAGGAGGGAGGGACGGGGAGCTGTTTTTT.

This clonotype was observed at least ten times. The CDR3 bases are TGTGCCAGCAGCTTAGTGGGCCAGGGCGGTTCACCCCTCCACTTT. Amino acid sequence: CASSLVGQGGSPLHF. This sequence joins TRBV7-2 and TRBJ1-6; D possibly corresponds to TRBD1 (5 bases). This CDR3 has 15 residues. Germline assignment: CDR1 SGHTA and CDR2 FQGNSA. The V end was cut by 1 base, the J end by 9 bases, with 13 bases between.